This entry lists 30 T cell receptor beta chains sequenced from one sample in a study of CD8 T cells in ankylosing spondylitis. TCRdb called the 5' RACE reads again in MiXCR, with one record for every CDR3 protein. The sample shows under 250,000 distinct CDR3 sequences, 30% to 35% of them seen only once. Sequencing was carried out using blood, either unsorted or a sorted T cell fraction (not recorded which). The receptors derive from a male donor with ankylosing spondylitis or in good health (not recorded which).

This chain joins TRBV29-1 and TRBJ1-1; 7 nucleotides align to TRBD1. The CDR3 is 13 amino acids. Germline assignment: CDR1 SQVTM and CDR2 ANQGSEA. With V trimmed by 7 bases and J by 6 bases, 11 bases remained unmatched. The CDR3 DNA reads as TGCAGCGGATACAGGGGCCGTGGCCCTGAAGCTTTCTTT. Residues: CSGYRGRGPEAFF.

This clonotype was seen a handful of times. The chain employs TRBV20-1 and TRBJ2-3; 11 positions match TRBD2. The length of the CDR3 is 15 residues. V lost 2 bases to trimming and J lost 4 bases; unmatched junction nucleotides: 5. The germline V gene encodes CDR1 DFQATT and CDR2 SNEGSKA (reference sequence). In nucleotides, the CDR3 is TGCAGTGCTAGACCTACTAGCGGGGGAGCAGATACGCAGTATTTT. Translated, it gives CSARPTSGGADTQYF.

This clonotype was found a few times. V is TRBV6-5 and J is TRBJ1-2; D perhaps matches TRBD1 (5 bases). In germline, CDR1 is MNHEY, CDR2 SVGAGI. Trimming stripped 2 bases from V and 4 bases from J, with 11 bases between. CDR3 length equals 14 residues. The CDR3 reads CASSYRAGSYGYTF. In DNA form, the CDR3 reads TGTGCCAGCAGTTACCGGGCAGGGAGCTATGGCTACACCTTC.

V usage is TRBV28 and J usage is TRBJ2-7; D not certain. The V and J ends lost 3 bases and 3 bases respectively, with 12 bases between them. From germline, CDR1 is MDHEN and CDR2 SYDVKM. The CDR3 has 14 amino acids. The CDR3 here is CASSLRLVFYEQYF. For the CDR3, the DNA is TGTGCCAGCAGTTTGCGGCTAGTTTTCTACGAGCAGTACTTC.

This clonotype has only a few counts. The CDR3 loop is CASSQDVGSYEQYF. The CDR3 DNA reads TGTGCCAGCAGCCAAGATGTCGGTAGCTACGAGCAGTACTTC. This chain uses TRBV4-2 with TRBJ2-7, with D hard to call. Per the germline V gene, CDR1 is LGHNA and CDR2 is YNFKEQ. V gave up 0 bases and J gave up 3 bases, with 9 bases separating them. CDR3 length: 14 residues.

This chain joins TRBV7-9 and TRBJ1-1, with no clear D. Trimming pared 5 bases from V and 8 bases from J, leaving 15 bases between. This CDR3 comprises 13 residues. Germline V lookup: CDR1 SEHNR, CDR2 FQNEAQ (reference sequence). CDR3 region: CASSARGSREAFF. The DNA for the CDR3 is TGTGCCAGCAGCGCTAGAGGTTCACGGGAAGCTTTCTTT.

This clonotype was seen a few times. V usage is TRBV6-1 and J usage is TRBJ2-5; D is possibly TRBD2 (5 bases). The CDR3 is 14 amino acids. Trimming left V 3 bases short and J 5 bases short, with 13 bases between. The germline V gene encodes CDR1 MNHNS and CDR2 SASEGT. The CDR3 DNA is TGTGCCAGCAGTGACCCCCGGGGTGTGGAGACCCAGTACTTC. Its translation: CASSDPRGVETQYF.

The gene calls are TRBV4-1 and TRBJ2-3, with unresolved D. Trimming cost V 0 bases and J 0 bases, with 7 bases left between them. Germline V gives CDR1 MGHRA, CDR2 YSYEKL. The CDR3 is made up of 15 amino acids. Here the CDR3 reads CASSQDSPSTDTQYF. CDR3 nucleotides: TGCGCCAGCAGCCAAGACAGTCCCAGCACAGATACGCAGTATTTT.

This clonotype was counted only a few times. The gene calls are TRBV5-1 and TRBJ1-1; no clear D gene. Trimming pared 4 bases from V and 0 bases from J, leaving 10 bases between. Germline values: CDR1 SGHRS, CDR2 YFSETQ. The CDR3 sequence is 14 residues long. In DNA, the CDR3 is TGCGCCAGCAGCCCCCAAGTGGTGAACACTGAAGCTTTCTTT. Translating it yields CASSPQVVNTEAFF.

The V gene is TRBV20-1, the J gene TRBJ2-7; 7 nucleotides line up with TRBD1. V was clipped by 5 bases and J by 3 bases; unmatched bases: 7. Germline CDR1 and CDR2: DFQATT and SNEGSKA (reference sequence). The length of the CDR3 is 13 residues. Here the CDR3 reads CSADLDRLYEQYF. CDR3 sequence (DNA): TGCAGTGCTGACTTGGACAGGCTCTACGAGCAGTACTTC.

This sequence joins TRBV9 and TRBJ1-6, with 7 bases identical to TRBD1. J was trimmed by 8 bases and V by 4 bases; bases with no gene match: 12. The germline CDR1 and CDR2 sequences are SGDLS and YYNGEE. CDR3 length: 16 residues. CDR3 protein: CASSKGKGAIYSPLHF. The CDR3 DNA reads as TGTGCCAGCAGCAAAGGAAAGGGGGCAATTTATTCACCCCTCCACTTT.

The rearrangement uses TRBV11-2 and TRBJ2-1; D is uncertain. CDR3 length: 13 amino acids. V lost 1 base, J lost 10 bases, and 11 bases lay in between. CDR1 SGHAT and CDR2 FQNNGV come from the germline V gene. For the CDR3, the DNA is TGTGCCAGCAGCTTAGGAACGTCCCGGGAGCAGTTCTTC. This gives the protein CASSLGTSREQFF.

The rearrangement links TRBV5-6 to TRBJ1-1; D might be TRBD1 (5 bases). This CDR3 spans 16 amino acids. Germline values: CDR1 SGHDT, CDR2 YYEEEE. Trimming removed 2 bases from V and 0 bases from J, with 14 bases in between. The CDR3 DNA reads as TGTGCCAGCAGCTTTTCCGCCGGGACTGTGAACACTGAAGCTTTCTTT. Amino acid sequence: CASSFSAGTVNTEAFF.

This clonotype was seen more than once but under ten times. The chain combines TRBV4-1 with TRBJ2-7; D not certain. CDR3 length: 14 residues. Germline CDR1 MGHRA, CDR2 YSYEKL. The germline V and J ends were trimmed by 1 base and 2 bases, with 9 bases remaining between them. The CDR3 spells CASSQVPVAYEQYF. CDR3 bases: TGCGCCAGCAGCCAAGTTCCAGTCGCCTACGAGCAGTACTTC.

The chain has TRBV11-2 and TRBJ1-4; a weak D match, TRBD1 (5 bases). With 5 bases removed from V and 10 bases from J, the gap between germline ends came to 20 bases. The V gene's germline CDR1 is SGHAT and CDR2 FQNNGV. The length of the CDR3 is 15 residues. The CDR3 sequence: CASSGARAPRGKLFF. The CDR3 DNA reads TGTGCCAGCAGCGGGGCTCGGGCGCCTCGCGGAAAACTGTTTTTT.

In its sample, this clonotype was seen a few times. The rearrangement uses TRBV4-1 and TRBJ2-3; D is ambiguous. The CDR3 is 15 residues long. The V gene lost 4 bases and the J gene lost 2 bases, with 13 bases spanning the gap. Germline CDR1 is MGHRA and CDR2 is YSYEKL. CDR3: CASSPGPRTTDTQYF. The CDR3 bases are TGCGCCAGCAGCCCCGGCCCCCGAACCACAGATACGCAGTATTTT.

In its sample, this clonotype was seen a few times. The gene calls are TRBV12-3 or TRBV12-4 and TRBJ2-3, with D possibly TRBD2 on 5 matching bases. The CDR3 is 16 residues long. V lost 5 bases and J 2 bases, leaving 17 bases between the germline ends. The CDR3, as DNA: TGTGCCAGCAGTACCAGACTACTACCCTCCACAGATACGCAGTATTTT. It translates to CASSTRLLPSTDTQYF.

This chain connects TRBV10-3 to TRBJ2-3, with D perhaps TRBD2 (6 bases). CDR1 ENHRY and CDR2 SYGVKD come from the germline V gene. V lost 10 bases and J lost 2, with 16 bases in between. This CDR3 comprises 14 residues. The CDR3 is CANAPTGVTDTQYF. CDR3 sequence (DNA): TGTGCCAACGCCCCTACGGGGGTCACAGATACGCAGTATTTT.

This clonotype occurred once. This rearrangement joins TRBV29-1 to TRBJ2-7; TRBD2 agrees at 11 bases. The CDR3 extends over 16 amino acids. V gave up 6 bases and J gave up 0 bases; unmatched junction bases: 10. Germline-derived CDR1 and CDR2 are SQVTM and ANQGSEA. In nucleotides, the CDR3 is TGCAGCGTGGTAAGACTAGCGGGGCATCCCTCCTACGAGCAGTACTTC. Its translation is CSVVRLAGHPSYEQYF.

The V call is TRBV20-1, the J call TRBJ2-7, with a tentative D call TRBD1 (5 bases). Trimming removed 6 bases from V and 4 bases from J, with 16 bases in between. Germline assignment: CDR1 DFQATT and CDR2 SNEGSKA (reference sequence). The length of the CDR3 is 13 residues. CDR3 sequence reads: CSARLTQGYEQYF. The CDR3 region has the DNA TGCAGTGCCCGATTAACCCAGGGTTACGAGCAGTACTTC.

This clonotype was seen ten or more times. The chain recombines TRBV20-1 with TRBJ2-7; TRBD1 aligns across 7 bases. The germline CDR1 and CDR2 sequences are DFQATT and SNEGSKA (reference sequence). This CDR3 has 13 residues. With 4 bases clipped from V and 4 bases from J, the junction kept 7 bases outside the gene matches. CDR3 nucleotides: TGCAGTGCTAAACCGGGACAGAGTTACGAGCAGTACTTC. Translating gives CSAKPGQSYEQYF.

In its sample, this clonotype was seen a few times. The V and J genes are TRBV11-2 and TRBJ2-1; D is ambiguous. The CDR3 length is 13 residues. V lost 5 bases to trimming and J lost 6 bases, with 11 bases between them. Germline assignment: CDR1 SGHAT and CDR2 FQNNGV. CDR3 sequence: CASSPRSSNEQFF. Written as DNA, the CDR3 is TGTGCCAGCAGCCCGCGGTCCAGCAATGAGCAGTTCTTC.

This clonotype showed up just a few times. CDR3 DNA sequence: TGTGCCAGCAGTTGGGCGAGACAGGGTCCCTACGAGCAGTACTTC. Residues: CASSWARQGPYEQYF. The chain uses TRBV12-3 or TRBV12-4 and TRBJ2-7; 7 bases are shared with TRBD1. The CDR3 extends over 15 amino acids. Losses at the gene ends were 4 bases for V and 2 bases for J; bases not matched to a gene: 8.

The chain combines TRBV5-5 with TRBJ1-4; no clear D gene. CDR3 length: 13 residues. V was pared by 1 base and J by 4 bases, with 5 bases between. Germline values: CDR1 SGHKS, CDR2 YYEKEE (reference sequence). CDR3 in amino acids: CASSLRDNEKLFF. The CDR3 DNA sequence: TGTGCCAGCAGCTTGAGGGATAATGAAAAACTGTTTTTT.

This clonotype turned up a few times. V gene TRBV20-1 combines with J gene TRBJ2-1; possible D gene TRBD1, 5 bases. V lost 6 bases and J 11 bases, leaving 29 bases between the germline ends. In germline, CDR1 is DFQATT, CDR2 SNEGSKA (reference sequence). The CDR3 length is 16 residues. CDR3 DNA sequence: TGCAGTGCCAGCAGGGATAAGGATAGGTGGGGCGACAAGCAGTTCTTC. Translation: CSASRDKDRWGDKQFF.

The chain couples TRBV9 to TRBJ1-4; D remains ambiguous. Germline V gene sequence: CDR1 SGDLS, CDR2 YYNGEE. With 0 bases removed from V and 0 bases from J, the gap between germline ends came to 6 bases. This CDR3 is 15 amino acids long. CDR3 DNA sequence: TGTGCCAGCAGCGTAGCCGGAACAACTAATGAAAAACTGTTTTTT. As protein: CASSVAGTTNEKLFF.

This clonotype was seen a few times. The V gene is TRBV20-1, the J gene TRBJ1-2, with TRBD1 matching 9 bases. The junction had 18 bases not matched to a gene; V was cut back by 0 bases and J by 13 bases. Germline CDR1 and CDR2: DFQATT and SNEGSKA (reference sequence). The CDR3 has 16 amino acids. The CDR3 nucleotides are TGCAGTGCTAGAGACCCGAACGATGGGGACAGGGTCGGGGGCACCTTC. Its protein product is CSARDPNDGDRVGGTF.

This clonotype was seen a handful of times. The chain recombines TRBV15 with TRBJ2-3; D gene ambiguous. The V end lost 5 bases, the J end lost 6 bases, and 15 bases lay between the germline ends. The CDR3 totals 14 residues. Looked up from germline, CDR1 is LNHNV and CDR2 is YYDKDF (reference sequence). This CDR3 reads CATSFRILSDTQYF. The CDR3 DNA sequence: TGTGCCACCAGCTTCCGGATCCTATCGGATACGCAGTATTTT.

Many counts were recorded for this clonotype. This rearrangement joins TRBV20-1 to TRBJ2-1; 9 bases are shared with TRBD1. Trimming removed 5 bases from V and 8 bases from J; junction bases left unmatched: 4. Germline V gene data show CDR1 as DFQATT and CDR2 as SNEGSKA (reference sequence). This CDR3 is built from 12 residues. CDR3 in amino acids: CSAAGQGYEQFF. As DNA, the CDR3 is TGCAGTGCTGCGGGACAGGGCTATGAGCAGTTCTTC.

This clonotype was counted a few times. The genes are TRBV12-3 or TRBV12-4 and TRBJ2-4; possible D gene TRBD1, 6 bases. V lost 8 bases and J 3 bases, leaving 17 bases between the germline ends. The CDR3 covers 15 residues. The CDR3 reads CASLQGGEYKNIQYF. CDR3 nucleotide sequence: TGTGCCAGCTTACAGGGCGGTGAATACAAAAACATTCAGTACTTC.